Below, 6 T cell receptor beta chains from the same sample are listed, as sequenced in a study of blood T cell repertoires in COVID-19. Assay: immunoSEQ multiplex PCR; the TCRdb copy retains only in-frame clones and omits some. The repertoire consists of over 30,000 clones, with around 87% occurring once and the leading ten covering about a tenth. The sequencing sample was made of peripheral blood. Source of these receptors: a man aged 80 or over with active COVID-19.

This sequence joins TRBV7-2 and TRBJ1-2, with TRBD1 matching 8 bases. The J segment lost 7 bases and the V segment lost 5 bases, leaving 9 bases of the junction unmatched. CDR1 SGHTA and CDR2 FQGNSA come from the germline V gene. The CDR3 is 14 amino acids. Here the CDR3 reads CASSPQGDGPGYTF. CDR3 DNA sequence: TGTGCCAGCAGCCCACAGGGGGATGGGCCTGGCTACACCTTC.

This sequence joins TRBV11-2 and TRBJ2-5, with unresolved D. CDR3 length: 15 residues. The germline CDR1 and CDR2 sequences are SGHAT and FQNNGV. With 4 bases removed from V and 0 bases from J, the gap between germline ends came to 12 bases. DNA for the CDR3: TGTGCCAGCAGCTATAGCAGCAACCACCAAGAGACCCAGTACTTC. Protein sequence: CASSYSSNHQETQYF.

V and J are TRBV3-1 (or the pseudogene TRBV3-2) and TRBJ2-4, with 8 bases lining up with TRBD1. Germline CDR1 and CDR2: LGHDT and YNNKEL (reference sequence). With V trimmed by 0 bases and J by 4 bases, 5 bases remained unmatched. The CDR3 totals 16 residues. The CDR3 loop reads CASSQEYRGTKNIQYF. CDR3 in DNA: TGTGCCAGCAGCCAAGAATACAGGGGGACGAAAAACATTCAGTACTTC.

This chain connects TRBV7-9 to TRBJ2-7; 9 bases match TRBD2. Germline V gene sequence: CDR1 SEHNR, CDR2 FQNEAQ (reference sequence). V dropped 1 base and J dropped 4; count of bases not matched to a gene: 5. The length of the CDR3 is 15 residues. The DNA of the CDR3 is TGTGCCAGCAGCTTAGATAAGCGGGAGGTTTACGAGCAGTACTTC. Its protein product is CASSLDKREVYEQYF.

This chain connects TRBV12-3 or TRBV12-4 to TRBJ2-5; D not certain. The CDR3 has 12 amino acids. V gave up 5 bases and J gave up 7 bases, with 11 bases separating them. The CDR3 sequence: CASSTDDGTQYF. The CDR3 DNA sequence: TGTGCCAGCAGTACTGATGATGGGACCCAGTACTTC.

This chain joins TRBV5-1 and TRBJ2-5, with 7 nucleotides matching TRBD2. The CDR3 runs 15 residues. Germline V gives CDR1 SGHRS, CDR2 YFSETQ. The trim removed 5 bases at V and 2 bases at J, leaving 9 bases unmatched. The CDR3 loop reads CASRPPSGVQETQYF. DNA of the CDR3: TGCGCCAGCAGGCCCCCTAGCGGAGTTCAAGAGACCCAGTACTTC.